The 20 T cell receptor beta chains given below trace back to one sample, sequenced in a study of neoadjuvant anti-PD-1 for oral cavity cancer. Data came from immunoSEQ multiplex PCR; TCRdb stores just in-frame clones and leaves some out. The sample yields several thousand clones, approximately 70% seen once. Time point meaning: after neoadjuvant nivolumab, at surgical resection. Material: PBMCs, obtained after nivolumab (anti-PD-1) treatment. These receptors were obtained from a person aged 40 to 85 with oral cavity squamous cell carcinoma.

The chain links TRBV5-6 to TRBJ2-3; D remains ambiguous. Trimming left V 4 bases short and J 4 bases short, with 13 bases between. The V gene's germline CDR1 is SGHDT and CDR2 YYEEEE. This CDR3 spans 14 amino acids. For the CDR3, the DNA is TGTGCCAGCAGCCTCGAAGCCCCGCCAGATACGCAGTATTTT. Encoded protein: CASSLEAPPDTQYF. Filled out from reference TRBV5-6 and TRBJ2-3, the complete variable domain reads DAGVTQSPTHLIKTRGQQVTLRCSPKSGHDTVSWYQQALGQGPQFIFQYYEEEERQRGNFPDRFSGHQFPNYSSELNVNALLLGDSALYLCASSLEAPPDTQYFGPGTRLTVL.

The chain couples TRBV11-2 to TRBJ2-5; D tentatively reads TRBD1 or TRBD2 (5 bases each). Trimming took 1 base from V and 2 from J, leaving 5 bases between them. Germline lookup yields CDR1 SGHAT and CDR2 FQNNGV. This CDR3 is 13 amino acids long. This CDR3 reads CASSLGGQETQYF. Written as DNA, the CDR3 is TGTGCCAGCAGCTTAGGGGGGCAAGAGACCCAGTACTTC.

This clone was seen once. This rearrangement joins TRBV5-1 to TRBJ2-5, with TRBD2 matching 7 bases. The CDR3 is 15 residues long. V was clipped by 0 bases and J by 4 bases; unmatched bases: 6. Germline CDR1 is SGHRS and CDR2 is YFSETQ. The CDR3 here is CASSLARAGRETQYF. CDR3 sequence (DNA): TGCGCCAGCAGCTTGGCGAGAGCGGGGAGAGAGACCCAGTACTTC.

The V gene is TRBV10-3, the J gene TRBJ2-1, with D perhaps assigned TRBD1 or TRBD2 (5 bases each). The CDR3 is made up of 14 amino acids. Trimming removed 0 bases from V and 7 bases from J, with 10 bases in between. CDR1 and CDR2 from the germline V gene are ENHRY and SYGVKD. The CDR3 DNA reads TGTGCCATCAGTGAGTCTGGGGGAAGGAATGAGCAGTTCTTC. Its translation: CAISESGGRNEQFF.

DNA for the CDR3: TGTGCCAGCAGAAGTAGCACAGATACGCAGTATTTT. Its translation is CASRSSTDTQYF. This chain links TRBV28 with TRBJ2-3; D is uncertain. This CDR3 comprises 12 residues. V dropped 6 bases and J dropped 0 bases, with 4 bases sitting between them. The germline V gene encodes CDR1 MDHEN and CDR2 SYDVKM.

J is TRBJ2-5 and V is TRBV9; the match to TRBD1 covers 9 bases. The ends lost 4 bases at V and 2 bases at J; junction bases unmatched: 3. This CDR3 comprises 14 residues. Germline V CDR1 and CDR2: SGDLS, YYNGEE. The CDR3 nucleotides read TGTGCCAGCAGCCGGACAGGGGTACAAGAGACCCAGTACTTC. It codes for CASSRTGVQETQYF.

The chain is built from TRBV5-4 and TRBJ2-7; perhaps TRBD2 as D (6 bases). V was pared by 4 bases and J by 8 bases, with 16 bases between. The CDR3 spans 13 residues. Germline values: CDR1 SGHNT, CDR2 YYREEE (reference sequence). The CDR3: CASSPDYSGQQYF. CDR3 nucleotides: TGTGCCAGCAGCCCGGACTACTCGGGGCAGCAGTACTTC.

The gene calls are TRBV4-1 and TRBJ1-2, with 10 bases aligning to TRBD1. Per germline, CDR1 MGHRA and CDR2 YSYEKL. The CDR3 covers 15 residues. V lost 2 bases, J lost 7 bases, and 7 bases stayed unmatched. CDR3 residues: CASSQYTGQGSGYTF. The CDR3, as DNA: TGCGCCAGCAGCCAATACACGGGACAGGGGAGTGGCTACACCTTC.

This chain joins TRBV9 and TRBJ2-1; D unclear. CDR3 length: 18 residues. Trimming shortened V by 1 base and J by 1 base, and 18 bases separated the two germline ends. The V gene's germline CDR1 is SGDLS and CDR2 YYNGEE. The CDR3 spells CASSVSPAHARSYNEQFF. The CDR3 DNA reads TGTGCCAGCAGCGTATCCCCAGCTCACGCCCGATCCTACAATGAGCAGTTCTTC.

CDR3 DNA sequence: TGTGCCAGCAGCGTAGGTGGGGGCTATGAGCAGTTCTTC. This encodes CASSVGGGYEQFF. V is TRBV9 and J is TRBJ2-1; TRBD1 might be the D (6 bases). V lost 0 bases to trimming and J lost 8 bases, with 9 bases between them. CDR1 is SGDLS and CDR2 is YYNGEE in the germline V gene. CDR3 length: 13 amino acids.

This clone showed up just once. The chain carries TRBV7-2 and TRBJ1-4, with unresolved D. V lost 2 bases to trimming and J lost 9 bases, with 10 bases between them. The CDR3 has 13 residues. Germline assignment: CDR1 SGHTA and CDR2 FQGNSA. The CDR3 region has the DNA TGTGCCAGCAGCTTATTTATCTCCCAAAAACTGTTTTTT. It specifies CASSLFISQKLFF.

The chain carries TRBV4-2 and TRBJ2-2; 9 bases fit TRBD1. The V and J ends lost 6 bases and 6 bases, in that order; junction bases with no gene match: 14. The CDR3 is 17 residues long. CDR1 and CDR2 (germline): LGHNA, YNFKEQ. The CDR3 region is CASSTPGQGKIAGELFF. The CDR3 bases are TGTGCCAGCAGTACTCCGGGACAGGGCAAGATTGCCGGGGAGCTGTTTTTT.

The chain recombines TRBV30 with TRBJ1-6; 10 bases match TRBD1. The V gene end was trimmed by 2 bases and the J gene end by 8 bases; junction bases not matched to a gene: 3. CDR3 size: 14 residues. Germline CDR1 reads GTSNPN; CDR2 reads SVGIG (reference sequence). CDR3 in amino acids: CAWSFGQGDSPLHF. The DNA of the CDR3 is TGTGCCTGGAGTTTCGGACAGGGGGATTCACCCCTCCACTTT.

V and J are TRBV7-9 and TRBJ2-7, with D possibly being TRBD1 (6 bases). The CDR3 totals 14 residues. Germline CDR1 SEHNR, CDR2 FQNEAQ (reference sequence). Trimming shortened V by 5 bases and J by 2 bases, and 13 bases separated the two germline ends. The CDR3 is CASSKTDRTYEQYF. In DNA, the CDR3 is TGTGCCAGCAGCAAAACGGACAGAACCTACGAGCAGTACTTC.

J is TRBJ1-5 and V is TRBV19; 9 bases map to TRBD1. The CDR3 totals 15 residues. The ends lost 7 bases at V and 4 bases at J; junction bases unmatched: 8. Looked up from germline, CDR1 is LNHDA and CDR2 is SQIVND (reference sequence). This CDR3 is CASTQGQGLNQPQHF. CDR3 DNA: TGTGCCAGTACCCAGGGACAGGGTTTGAATCAGCCCCAGCATTTT.

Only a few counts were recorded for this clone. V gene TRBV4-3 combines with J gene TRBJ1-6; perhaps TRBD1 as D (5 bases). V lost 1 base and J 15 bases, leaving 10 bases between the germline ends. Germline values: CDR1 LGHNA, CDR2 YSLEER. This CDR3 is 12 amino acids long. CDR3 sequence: CASSQGRDFLHF. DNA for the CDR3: TGCGCCAGCAGCCAAGGGAGGGACTTCCTCCACTTT.

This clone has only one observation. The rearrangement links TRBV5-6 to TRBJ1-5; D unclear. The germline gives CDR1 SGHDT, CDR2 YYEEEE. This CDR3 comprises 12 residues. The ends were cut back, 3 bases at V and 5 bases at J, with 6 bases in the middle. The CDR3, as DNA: TGTGCCAGCAGCTCTACCTATCAGCCCCAGCATTTT. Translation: CASSSTYQPQHF.

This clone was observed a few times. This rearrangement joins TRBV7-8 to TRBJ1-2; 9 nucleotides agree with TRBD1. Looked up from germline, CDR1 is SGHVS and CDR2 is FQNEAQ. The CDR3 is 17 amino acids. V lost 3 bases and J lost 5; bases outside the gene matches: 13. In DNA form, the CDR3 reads TGTGCCAGCAGCTTTTTGGTAGGGGACAGGGATACATATGGCTACACCTTC. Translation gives CASSFLVGDRDTYGYTF.

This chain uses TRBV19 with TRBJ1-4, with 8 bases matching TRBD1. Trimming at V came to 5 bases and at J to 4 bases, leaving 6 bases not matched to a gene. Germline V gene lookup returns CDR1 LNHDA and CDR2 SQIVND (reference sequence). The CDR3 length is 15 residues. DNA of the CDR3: TGTGCCAGTAGTCTCGGGACAGGCAATAATGAAAAACTGTTTTTT. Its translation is CASSLGTGNNEKLFF.

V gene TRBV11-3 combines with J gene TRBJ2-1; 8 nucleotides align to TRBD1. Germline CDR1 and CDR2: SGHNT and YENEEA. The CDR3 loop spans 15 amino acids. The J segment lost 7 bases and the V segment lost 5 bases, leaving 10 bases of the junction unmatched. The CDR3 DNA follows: TGTGCCAGCAGCGACACAGGGGGTTTTGGGAATGAGCAGTTCTTC. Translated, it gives CASSDTGGFGNEQFF.